These 31 T cell receptor beta chains were sequenced from one sample in a study of T-cell reconstitution after alpha-beta-depleted transplantation in children. For TCRbeta, the library was prepared with unique molecular identifiers. TCRdb called the PCR reads again in MiXCR, with one record for every CDR3 protein. Of approximately 82,000 distinct CDR3 sequences in the sample, about 16% are singletons; the top ten hold roughly 21%. Material: PBMCs, mostly from graft donor cells, obtained 180 days after TCRalphabeta/CD19-depleted stem cell transplant. Source of these receptors: a male patient aged 2 to 9 who had a stem cell transplant for acute lymphoblastic leukemia, so the T cells may come from the graft donor.

The rearrangement uses TRBV27 and TRBJ1-2; D may be TRBD1 (6 bases). Deletions cut 6 bases from V and 4 bases from J, with 12 bases between. The CDR3 length is 13 residues. Germline V gene lookup returns CDR1 MNHEY and CDR2 SMNVEV (reference sequence). DNA of the CDR3: TGTGCCAGCAGGACGACAGGAGCCTATGGCTACACCTTC. Protein product: CASRTTGAYGYTF.

The CDR3 DNA reads as TGCAGTGCCCGTGGGACTAGCGGGGGGGCCCTCTACGAGCAGTACTTC. Translating it yields CSARGTSGGALYEQYF. The V and J genes are TRBV20-1 and TRBJ2-7; TRBD2 aligns across 16 bases. CDR3 length equals 16 residues. The ends lost 6 bases at V and 3 bases at J; junction bases unmatched: 8. Per germline, CDR1 DFQATT and CDR2 SNEGSKA (reference sequence).

This clonotype was seen at least ten times. This chain links TRBV9 with TRBJ2-1; the D is unclear. The CDR3 runs 13 residues. V lost 2 bases to trimming and J lost 3 bases, with 6 bases between them. Germline V gene sequence: CDR1 SGDLS, CDR2 YYNGEE. CDR3 nucleotides: TGTGCCAGCAGCGTCGGCAACTACAATGAGCAGTTCTTC. The encoded protein is CASSVGNYNEQFF.

This chain uses TRBV7-6 with TRBJ2-1, with a weak D call TRBD1 (6 bases). The CDR3 sequence is 13 residues long. Germline values: CDR1 SGHVS, CDR2 FNYEAQ. V shed 1 base and J shed 5 bases, with 6 bases lying between them. In DNA, the CDR3 is TGTGCCAGCAGCTTAGAGGGGGACAATGAGCAGTTCTTC. Its protein is CASSLEGDNEQFF.

In its sample, this clonotype ranks as medium-sized. The rearrangement links TRBV12-5 to TRBJ2-2; D unclear. The V end lost 6 bases, the J end lost 0 bases, and 11 bases lay between the germline ends. The CDR3 has 15 amino acids. CDR1 and CDR2 (germline): LGHNT, FRNRAP. The CDR3 protein is CASGAGHSNTGELFF. The CDR3 DNA follows: TGTGCTAGTGGCGCTGGGCACTCGAACACCGGGGAGCTGTTTTTT.

This clonotype was observed a few times. The chain is built from TRBV10-3 and TRBJ1-5; TRBD1 is a possible D gene (5 bases). The CDR3 sequence is 13 residues long. V shed 6 bases and J shed 4 bases, with 10 bases lying between them. Germline V gene sequence: CDR1 ENHRY, CDR2 SYGVKD. The CDR3 nucleotides read TGTGCCATCAGCCCAGGGATGAATCAGCCCCAGCATTTT. It is translated as CAISPGMNQPQHF.

A few counts support this clonotype. This chain links TRBV7-9 with TRBJ1-1; D uncertain. The CDR3 is 12 amino acids. Germline assignment: CDR1 SEHNR and CDR2 FQNEAQ (reference sequence). The V end was cut by 5 bases, the J end by 0 bases, with 4 bases between. CDR3 DNA: TGTGCCAGCAGCCTAGTGAACACTGAAGCTTTCTTT. Its protein product is CASSLVNTEAFF.

This clonotype came up a few times. The CDR3 is CSARQGGTGNTIYF. CDR3 in DNA: TGCAGTGCTAGACAGGGGGGCACTGGAAACACCATATATTTT. The chain recombines TRBV20-1 with TRBJ1-3; TRBD1 matches 7 bases. From germline, CDR1 is DFQATT and CDR2 SNEGSKA (reference sequence). V gave up 2 bases and J gave up 2 bases; unmatched junction bases: 3. The length of the CDR3 is 14 residues.

This clonotype turned up a few times. The chain couples TRBV12-3 or TRBV12-4 to TRBJ2-7, with 11 bases lining up with TRBD1. Trimming cost V 4 bases and J 2 bases; bases outside gene matches: 10. The CDR3 contains 17 residues. CDR3 in DNA: TGTGCCAGCAGTTCCTCGCCCCCGGGACAGGGGGCCTACGAGCAGTACTTC. It encodes CASSSSPPGQGAYEQYF.

This clonotype was observed a handful of times. This sequence joins TRBV27 and TRBJ2-3; 9 nucleotides agree with TRBD1. V lost 4 bases, J lost 4 bases, and 6 bases stayed unmatched. Germline V CDR1 and CDR2: MNHEY, SMNVEV (reference sequence). The CDR3 sequence is 15 residues long. CDR3 residues: CASSYYRGLPDTQYF. The CDR3 DNA is TGTGCCAGCAGTTACTACAGGGGGCTCCCAGATACGCAGTATTTT.

The sample holds many counts of this clonotype. J is TRBJ2-4 and V is TRBV5-1; 7 bases fit TRBD1. With V trimmed by 4 bases and J by 8 bases, 6 bases remained unmatched. The CDR3 has 13 residues. Germline V lookup: CDR1 SGHRS, CDR2 YFSETQ. CDR3 sequence (DNA): TGCGCCAGCAGCAGGGGGCAGGTGGACATTCAGTACTTC. Translating it yields CASSRGQVDIQYF.

The genes are TRBV6-1 and TRBJ1-4; TRBD1 agrees at 8 bases. V lost 6 bases to trimming and J lost 7 bases; unmatched junction nucleotides: 10. Germline values: CDR1 MNHNS, CDR2 SASEGT. CDR3 size: 15 residues. The CDR3 DNA reads TGTGCCAGCAGCGCGATACGGACAGGGCTTGAAAAACTGTTTTTT. Translating it yields CASSAIRTGLEKLFF.

The table lists this clonotype with a few counts. The rearrangement links TRBV5-1 to TRBJ2-7; no reliable D call. The CDR3 runs to 14 residues. In germline, CDR1 is SGHRS, CDR2 YFSETQ. The V gene lost 0 bases and the J gene lost 2 bases, with 9 bases spanning the gap. The CDR3 loop is CASSLDPTPYEQYF. For the CDR3, the DNA is TGCGCCAGCAGCTTGGATCCCACTCCCTACGAGCAGTACTTC.

This clonotype was counted a few times. The J gene is TRBJ2-5, the V gene TRBV4-1; 9 nucleotides match TRBD1. CDR1 and CDR2 (germline): MGHRA, YSYEKL. V shed 4 bases and J 4 bases; nucleotides not matched to a gene: 7. This CDR3 spans 15 amino acids. In DNA, the CDR3 is TGCGCCAGCAGCCCCACCGGGACAGGGAGAGAGACCCAGTACTTC. It specifies CASSPTGTGRETQYF.

This clonotype was recorded once. This rearrangement joins TRBV12-3 or TRBV12-4 to TRBJ2-3, with D possibly TRBD1 on 6 matching bases. With 2 bases removed from V and 5 bases from J, the gap between germline ends came to 14 bases. The CDR3 is 15 residues long. CDR3 sequence (DNA): TGTGCCAGCAGTTTAATGGGGGCCTTGGTAGATACGCAGTATTTT. The encoded protein is CASSLMGALVDTQYF.

This chain links TRBV27 with TRBJ1-4; 11 nucleotides align to TRBD1. J gave up 6 bases and V 4 bases, and 4 bases lay outside the gene matches. Germline V gives CDR1 MNHEY, CDR2 SMNVEV (reference sequence). The CDR3 is 15 residues long. CDR3 protein: CASSWDRGGDEKLFF. For the CDR3, the DNA is TGTGCCAGCAGTTGGGACAGGGGGGGAGATGAAAAACTGTTTTTT.

V usage is TRBV2 and J usage is TRBJ2-5, with 10 bases that match TRBD1. The CDR3 covers 14 residues. V trimming: 10 bases; J trimming: 4 bases; junction bases outside the gene matches: 9. Germline V gives CDR1 SNHLY, CDR2 FYNNEI. The DNA of the CDR3 is TGTGCCAATGCCGGACAGGGGGAAGGAGAGACCCAGTACTTC. It translates to CANAGQGEGETQYF.

On this clonotype: A much larger clone lies a single base off, so this may be a read error. The chain recombines TRBV5-1 with TRBJ2-1; 12 nucleotides agree with TRBD1. The CDR3 extends over 15 amino acids. Germline CDR1 and CDR2: SGHRS and YFSETQ. The CDR3 bases are TGCGCCAGCAGCTCGGGACAGGGGGCCTACAATGAGCAGTTATTC. Residues: CASSSGQGAYNEQLF. The full variable domain, with the rest looked up from reference TRBV5-1 and TRBJ2-1, is KAGVTQTPRYLIKTRGQQVTLSCSPISGHRSVSWYQQTPGQGLQFLFEYFSETQRNKGNFPGRFSGRQFSNSRSEMNVSTLELGDSALYLCASSSGQGAYNEQLFGPGTRLTVL.

The gene calls are TRBV20-1 and TRBJ2-2; D remains ambiguous. Trimming took 5 bases from V and 5 from J, leaving 9 bases between them. The CDR3 consists of 12 residues. CDR1 and CDR2 (germline): DFQATT, SNEGSKA (reference sequence). CDR3 sequence (DNA): TGCAGTGCTGTTATCGGTACCGGGGAGCTGTTTTTT. This codes for CSAVIGTGELFF.

This clonotype was observed at least ten times. The chain uses TRBV10-3 and TRBJ2-7, with D uncertain. Germline V gives CDR1 ENHRY, CDR2 SYGVKD. This CDR3 comprises 15 residues. The V and J ends lost 4 bases and 0 bases respectively, with 13 bases between them. The CDR3, as DNA: TGTGCCATCAGTGGCCGGAGTGTCAGCTCCTACGAGCAGTACTTC. This translates into CAISGRSVSSYEQYF.

For this clonotype: This may be a read error: a much more frequent sequence differs by one nucleotide. Because it lacks the conserved phenylalanine or tryptophan at the end, this CDR3 is likely a read error. The rearrangement uses TRBV7-6 and TRBJ2-7; 9 bases are shared with TRBD1. Trimming took 4 bases from V and 0 from J; bases not matched to a gene: 4. The germline V gene encodes CDR1 SGHVS and CDR2 FNYEAQ. This CDR3 has 15 residues. CDR3 amino acids: CASSSGTGSSYEQYS. CDR3 nucleotide sequence: TGTGCCAGCAGCTCCGGGACAGGGAGCTCCTACGAGCAGTACTCC.

V gene TRBV7-2 combines with J gene TRBJ2-2, with D tentatively TRBD1 (6 bases). Germline lookup yields CDR1 SGHTA and CDR2 FQGNSA. V shed 7 bases and J shed 6 bases, with 21 bases lying between them. CDR3 length: 16 amino acids. The CDR3 sequence is CASISRVQGLAGELFF. Written as DNA, the CDR3 is TGTGCCAGCATCTCTAGGGTCCAGGGGTTGGCCGGGGAGCTGTTTTTT. Filled out from reference TRBV7-2 and TRBJ2-2, the complete variable domain reads GAGVSQSPSNKVTEKGKDVELRCDPISGHTALYWYRQSLGQGLEFLIYFQGNSAPDKSGLPSDRFSAERTGGSVSTLTIQRTQQEDSAVYLCASISRVQGLAGELFFGEGSRLTVL.

The V and J genes are TRBV5-1 and TRBJ2-1; TRBD2 might be the D (6 bases). The CDR3 runs 14 residues. V was pared by 4 bases and J by 3 bases, with 11 bases between. CDR1 and CDR2 (germline): SGHRS, YFSETQ. The CDR3: CASSDGRGYNEQFF. The CDR3 DNA is TGCGCCAGCAGCGACGGGAGAGGCTACAATGAGCAGTTCTTC.

This clonotype has a handful of counts. The rearrangement uses TRBV29-1 and TRBJ1-1; perhaps TRBD1 as D (5 bases). Germline values: CDR1 SQVTM, CDR2 ANQGSEA. The V gene lost 3 bases and the J gene lost 1 base, with 15 bases spanning the gap. The CDR3 is 15 residues long. The CDR3 DNA reads as TGCAGCGTTGATCCTGGGGGTCGTGGGAACACTGAAGCTTTCTTT. Its translation: CSVDPGGRGNTEAFF.

This chain connects TRBV11-2 to TRBJ1-4, with D perhaps TRBD1 (6 bases). The germline gives CDR1 SGHAT, CDR2 FQNNGV. The ends were cut back, 2 bases at V and 6 bases at J, with 19 bases in the middle. This CDR3 has 17 residues. Written as DNA, the CDR3 is TGTGCCAGCAGCTTATATCCCGGAGGGGGAGACTATGAAAAACTGTTTTTT. Translated, it gives CASSLYPGGGDYEKLFF.

This clonotype was counted a few times. The chain employs TRBV20-1 and TRBJ1-1; 8 bases agree with TRBD1. V shed 1 base and J 4 bases; nucleotides not matched to a gene: 14. CDR1 and CDR2 from the germline V gene are DFQATT and SNEGSKA (reference sequence). The CDR3 is 17 residues long. The CDR3 is CSARVPFVSRGLTEAFF. DNA of the CDR3: TGCAGTGCTAGAGTCCCCTTTGTCAGCAGGGGGCTCACTGAAGCTTTCTTT.

This clonotype was recorded many times. The gene calls are TRBV29-1 and TRBJ1-5, with no clear D. V was pared by 6 bases and J by 5 bases, with 14 bases between. CDR3 size: 13 residues. Germline values: CDR1 SQVTM, CDR2 ANQGSEA. The CDR3 spells CSVAVGSHQPQHF. CDR3 nucleotides: TGCAGCGTGGCCGTAGGGTCGCATCAGCCCCAGCATTTT.

This clonotype has a handful of counts. V gene TRBV28 combines with J gene TRBJ1-1, with a tentative D call TRBD1 (6 bases). CDR3 length equals 12 residues. Per the germline V gene, CDR1 is MDHEN and CDR2 is SYDVKM. This CDR3 is CAGGPENTEAFF. The CDR3, as DNA: TGTGCTGGGGGGCCGGAGAACACTGAAGCTTTCTTT. Full variable domain (remainder filled in from reference TRBV28 and TRBJ1-1): DVKVTQSSRYLVKRTGEKVFLECVQDMDHENMFWYRQDPGLGLRLIYFSYDVKMKEKGDIPEGYSVSREKKERFSLILESASTNQTSMYLCAGGPENTEAFFGQGTRLTVV.

The V and J genes are TRBV5-1 and TRBJ2-7; 7 nucleotides line up with TRBD1. V was pared by 4 bases and J by 1 base, with 8 bases of the junction left unmatched. This CDR3 has 15 residues. The germline gives CDR1 SGHRS, CDR2 YFSETQ. CDR3 DNA sequence: TGCGCCAGCAGCATAAGACAGGGAAGTTCCTACGAGCAGTACTTC. Its protein product is CASSIRQGSSYEQYF.

This clonotype was detected only a few times. CDR3 sequence (DNA): TGTGCCAGCAGCGTAGACAACACCGGGGAGCTGTTTTTT. This sequence encodes CASSVDNTGELFF. V and J are TRBV9 and TRBJ2-2, with no clear D. Germline CDR1 and CDR2: SGDLS and YYNGEE. The CDR3 totals 13 residues. V lost 0 bases, J lost 2 bases, and 2 bases lay in between.

This clonotype was recorded many times. The DNA of the CDR3 is TGCAGTGCTATTATTCTCCGGGTCGATGAGCAGTTCTTC. It translates to CSAIILRVDEQFF. This chain links TRBV20-1 with TRBJ2-1; D is unresolved. Trimming shortened V by 4 bases and J by 8 bases, and 15 bases separated the two germline ends. Germline CDR1 and CDR2: DFQATT and SNEGSKA (reference sequence). The CDR3 loop spans 13 amino acids.